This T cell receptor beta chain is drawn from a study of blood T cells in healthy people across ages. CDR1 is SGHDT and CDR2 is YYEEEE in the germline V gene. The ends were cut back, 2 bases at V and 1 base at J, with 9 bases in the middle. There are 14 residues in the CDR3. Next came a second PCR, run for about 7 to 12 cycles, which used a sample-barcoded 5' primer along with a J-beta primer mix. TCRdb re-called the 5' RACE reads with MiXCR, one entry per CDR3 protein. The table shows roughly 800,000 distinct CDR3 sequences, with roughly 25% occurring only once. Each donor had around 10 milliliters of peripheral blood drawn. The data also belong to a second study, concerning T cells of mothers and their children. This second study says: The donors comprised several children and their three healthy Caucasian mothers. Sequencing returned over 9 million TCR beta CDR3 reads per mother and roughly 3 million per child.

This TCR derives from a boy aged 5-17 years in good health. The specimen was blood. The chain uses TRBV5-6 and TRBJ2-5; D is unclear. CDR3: CASSFVSSQETQYF. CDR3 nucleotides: TGTGCCAGCAGCTTTGTGAGCAGCCAAGAGACCCAGTACTTC. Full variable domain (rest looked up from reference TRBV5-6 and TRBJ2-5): DAGVTQSPTHLIKTRGQQVTLRCSPKSGHDTVSWYQQALGQGPQFIFQYYEEEERQRGNFPDRFSGHQFPNYSSELNVNALLLGDSALYLCASSFVSSQETQYFGPGTRLLVL.